This entry lists 17 T cell receptor beta chains sequenced from one sample in a study of shared clonotypes between healthy human individuals. Clones were read by immunoSEQ multiplex PCR, and TCRdb kept only the in-frame ones, dropping some. The table shows roughly 2,000,000 clones, with 93% occurring only once. Naive CD8 cells lacked CD45RO, underwent positive selection for CCR7 and left out terminally differentiated effector memory CD45RA+ cells. Specimen: naive CD8+ T cells from PBMCs. These receptors came from a young man in good health. Some clones in this sample may be carry-over from other donors' samples.

The chain uses TRBV27 and TRBJ2-7; 11 bases agree with TRBD1. CDR1 MNHEY and CDR2 SMNVEV come from the germline V gene (reference sequence). The CDR3 consists of 15 residues. The V and J ends lost 2 bases and 5 bases, in that order; junction bases with no gene match: 5. The DNA of the CDR3 is TGTGCCAGCAGTTTACTGGGACAGGGGGGGAACGAGCAGTACTTC. It yields the protein CASSLLGQGGNEQYF.

As for this clone: Other nucleotide sequences in the sample specify the same CDR3. This rearrangement joins TRBV4-1 to TRBJ2-1; perhaps TRBD2 as D (6 bases). V dropped 3 bases and J dropped 1 base, with 7 bases sitting between them. Germline lookup yields CDR1 MGHRA and CDR2 YSYEKL. CDR3 length: 14 residues. CDR3 nucleotide sequence: TGCGCCAGCAGCCAGGAGGGATCCTACAATGAGCAGTTCTTC. Translated, it gives CASSQEGSYNEQFF.

This chain joins TRBV28 and TRBJ1-2; 7 positions agree with TRBD1. The V gene end was trimmed by 4 bases and the J gene end by 0 bases; junction bases not matched to a gene: 8. The germline V gene encodes CDR1 MDHEN and CDR2 SYDVKM. This CDR3 is built from 16 residues. CDR3 nucleotides: TGTGCCAGCAGTTCCCGGGACAGTGCAGCTAACTATGGCTACACCTTC. Amino acids: CASSSRDSAANYGYTF.

V and J are TRBV6-6 and TRBJ2-7, with D possibly TRBD1 on 5 matching bases. Between the trimmed V and J ends, which lost 4 bases and 2 bases, there was a span of 9 bases. Germline V gene lookup returns CDR1 MNHNY and CDR2 SVGAGI (reference sequence). The CDR3 length is 13 residues. The CDR3 region is CASSWTSPYEQYF. The DNA for the CDR3 is TGTGCCAGCAGTTGGACATCTCCCTACGAGCAGTACTTC.

This chain connects TRBV19 to TRBJ1-5; D is unresolved. From germline, CDR1 is LNHDA and CDR2 SQIVND (reference sequence). This CDR3 has 14 amino acids. Deletions cut 7 bases from V and 0 bases from J, with 10 bases between. CDR3 coding DNA: TGTGCCAGTACCGGTCCCTATAGCAATCAGCCCCAGCATTTT. This encodes CASTGPYSNQPQHF.

The chain joins TRBV29-1 to TRBJ2-7, with 9 nucleotides matching TRBD2. CDR1 and CDR2 (germline): SQVTM, ANQGSEA. The CDR3 totals 14 residues. The V and J ends lost 5 bases and 5 bases, in that order; junction bases with no gene match: 10. CDR3 sequence (DNA): TGCAGCGTTTTAATCGGGACTAGCTTCCACGAGCAGTACTTC. Protein product: CSVLIGTSFHEQYF.

The chain has TRBV11-3 and TRBJ2-1; 7 bases map to TRBD1. The germline V gene has CDR1 SGHNT and CDR2 YENEEA. V trimming: 5 bases; J trimming: 4 bases; junction bases outside the gene matches: 5. The CDR3 totals 14 residues. This chain's CDR3 is CASSQRTGYNEQFF. The CDR3 bases are TGTGCCAGCAGCCAACGGACAGGATACAATGAGCAGTTCTTC. The full variable domain, its missing parts supplied by reference TRBV11-3 and TRBJ2-1, is EAGVVQSPRYKIIEKKQPVAFWCNPISGHNTLYWYLQNLGQGPELLIRYENEEAVDDSQLPKDRFSAERLKGVDSTLKIQPAELGDSAVYLCASSQRTGYNEQFFGPGTRLTVL.

The chain recombines TRBV6-4 with TRBJ2-5; weak D call: TRBD1 (5 bases). V lost 11 bases and J lost 3, with 22 bases in between. The CDR3 contains 15 residues. In germline, CDR1 is MRHNA, CDR2 SNTAGT. This CDR3 is CAPSNRTDPEETQYF. CDR3 DNA: TGTGCCCCCAGCAACAGGACGGACCCCGAAGAGACCCAGTACTTC.

The chain has TRBV29-1 and TRBJ1-1; D is uncertain. CDR1 and CDR2 (germline): SQVTM, ANQGSEA. V was cut by 6 bases and J by 3 bases, with 17 bases left in between. This CDR3 is built from 14 residues. CDR3 amino acids: CSVTGPVIYTEAFF. The DNA of the CDR3 is TGCAGCGTAACCGGGCCAGTGATTTACACTGAAGCTTTCTTT.

The chain uses TRBV7-8 and TRBJ1-3; D not resolved. Germline V gives CDR1 SGHVS, CDR2 FQNEAQ. The CDR3 has 15 amino acids. V was pared by 1 base and J by 0 bases, with 7 bases between. CDR3 residues: CASSLVQPSGNTIYF. CDR3 bases: TGTGCCAGCAGCTTAGTACAGCCCTCTGGAAACACCATATATTTT.

The rearrangement uses TRBV29-1 and TRBJ2-6; 8 bases match TRBD1. The CDR3 consists of 17 residues. Unmatched junction bases numbered 12, after V lost 6 bases and J lost 2 bases. CDR1 is SQVTM and CDR2 is ANQGSEA in the germline V gene. The CDR3 DNA reads as TGCAGCGTGTGGGCCCGGCAGGGGGCCCCTGGGGCCAACGTCCTGACTTTC. This codes for CSVWARQGAPGANVLTF.

This clone was observed a few times. The chain joins TRBV7-9 to TRBJ2-1, with D unclear. Germline assignment: CDR1 SEHNR and CDR2 FQNEAQ (reference sequence). This CDR3 region has 13 residues. Trimming pared 6 bases from V and 4 bases from J, leaving 10 bases between. This chain's CDR3 is CASSPPEYNEQFF. In DNA form, the CDR3 reads TGTGCCAGCAGTCCCCCCGAATACAATGAGCAGTTCTTC.

The chain joins TRBV30 to TRBJ2-7, with 7 bases aligning to TRBD1. With 7 bases clipped from V and 7 bases from J, the junction kept 13 bases outside the gene matches. Germline assignment: CDR1 GTSNPN and CDR2 SVGIG (reference sequence). The CDR3 is 13 residues long. Here the CDR3 DNA reads TGTGCCTCGTTTACCGGGACAGAATTAGAGCAGTACTTC. Translation gives CASFTGTELEQYF.

This clone was counted a single time. In the same sample, other DNA sequences code for this CDR3. The rearrangement joins TRBV2 to TRBJ1-5; D might be TRBD1 (6 bases). The CDR3 runs 13 residues. V gave up 8 bases and J gave up 4 bases, with 12 bases separating them. Looked up from germline, CDR1 is SNHLY and CDR2 is FYNNEI. The chain's CDR3 is CASRGRGNQPQHF. The DNA of the CDR3 is TGTGCCAGCCGTGGCAGGGGAAATCAGCCCCAGCATTTT.

J is TRBJ2-2 and V is TRBV23-1; no firm D call. TRBV23-1 is an open reading frame, and its role is uncertain. With 9 bases removed from V and 3 bases from J, the gap between germline ends came to 5 bases. The CDR3 extends over 11 amino acids. The chain's CDR3 is CARGYTGELFF. CDR3 nucleotide sequence: TGCGCCAGGGGGTACACCGGGGAGCTGTTTTTT.

The chain joins TRBV19 to TRBJ2-3; D is ambiguous. CDR1 LNHDA and CDR2 SQIVND come from the germline V gene (reference sequence). The CDR3 has 13 amino acids. Trimming pared 2 bases from V and 2 bases from J, leaving 5 bases between. In DNA, the CDR3 is TGTGCCAGTAGTATATGGTTCACAGATACGCAGTATTTT. It translates to CASSIWFTDTQYF. Full variable domain (outside the CDR3, taken from reference TRBV19 and TRBJ2-3): DGGITQSPKYLFRKEGQNVTLSCEQNLNHDAMYWYRQDPGQGLRLIYYSQIVNDFQKGDIAEGYSVSREKKESFPLTVTSAQKNPTAFYLCASSIWFTDTQYFGPGTRLTVL.

The gene calls are TRBV25-1 and TRBJ2-2, with D possibly matching TRBD1 (5 bases). CDR1 is MGHDK, CDR2 SYGVNS, per germline. Trimming took 3 bases from V and 4 from J, leaving 12 bases between them. The CDR3 is made up of 15 amino acids. The CDR3, as DNA: TGTGCCAGCAGTGATGGGGTGGGGCTCACCGGGGAGCTGTTTTTT. Its protein product is CASSDGVGLTGELFF.